These 11 T cell receptor beta chains originate from one sample sequenced in a study of OX40 agonist ivuxolimab in advanced cancers. The data were produced by immunoSEQ multiplex PCR, yet TCRdb's version contains in-frame clones alone and is incomplete. The sample comprises about 79,000 clones, about 91% of which are singletons, and about 6.6% rests with the top ten. Sequenced material: CD4+ or CD8+ T cells sorted from blood, taken in a trial of the OX40 agonist ivuxolimab. These TCRs come from an adult with an advanced solid tumor such as melanoma, head and neck, liver or kidney cancer.

The gene calls are TRBV7-2 and TRBJ2-1, with a tentative D call TRBD2 (6 bases). Trimming removed 2 bases at V and 9 bases at J, with 26 bases between. Germline CDR1 and CDR2: SGHTA and FQGNSA. The CDR3 length is 18 residues. CDR3 region: CASSLFWGDSSPRSEQFF. The CDR3 coding sequence is TGTGCCAGCAGCTTATTCTGGGGGGACTCCAGTCCTCGGAGTGAGCAGTTCTTC.

The CDR3 protein is CASSETGDSSNEQFF. The CDR3 nucleotides are TGTGCCAGCAGCGAAACTGGGGACAGTTCCAATGAGCAGTTCTTC. This chain uses TRBV5-6 with TRBJ2-1; 7 bases fit TRBD1. Germline loops: CDR1 SGHDT, CDR2 YYEEEE. V shed 4 bases and J 6 bases; nucleotides not matched to a gene: 10. This CDR3 region has 15 residues.

The V and J genes are TRBV5-1 and TRBJ2-2, with D hard to call. The CDR3 has 14 amino acids. V was shortened by 3 bases and J by 6 bases, with 12 bases between the two germline ends. The germline V gene has CDR1 SGHRS and CDR2 YFSETQ. The CDR3 DNA is TGCGCCAGCAGCTCGCAGACCAAGTCCGGGGAGCTGTTTTTT. It codes for CASSSQTKSGELFF.

In its sample, this clone was seen a few times. The gene calls are TRBV5-4 and TRBJ2-7; maybe TRBD2 (7 bases). In germline, CDR1 is SGHNT, CDR2 YYREEE (reference sequence). This CDR3 is built from 15 residues. The V gene lost 4 bases and the J gene lost 3 bases, with 17 bases spanning the gap. CDR3 nucleotide sequence: TGTGCCAGCAGCCCTGGGGGGGCCGGGGGCTACGAGCAGTACTTC. Translation: CASSPGGAGGYEQYF.

This chain connects TRBV2 to TRBJ1-2; D gene uncertain. CDR3 length: 12 amino acids. Trimming stripped 10 bases from V and 4 bases from J, with 13 bases between. Germline values: CDR1 SNHLY, CDR2 FYNNEI. The CDR3 is CAMEGRGYGYTF. CDR3 DNA: TGTGCCATGGAGGGCCGGGGCTATGGCTACACCTTC. The full variable domain, completed using reference TRBV2 and TRBJ1-2, is EPEVTQTPSHQVTQMGQEVILRCVPISNHLYFYWYRQILGQKVEFLVSFYNNEISEKSEIFDDQFSVERPDGSNFTLKIRSTKLEDSAMYFCAMEGRGYGYTFGSGTRLTVV.

The rearrangement uses TRBV7-3 and TRBJ1-1; D is uncertain. The CDR3 spans 13 residues. Germline CDR1 SGHTA, CDR2 FQGTGA. The V and J ends lost 2 bases and 1 base respectively, with 5 bases between them. The CDR3 coding sequence is TGTGCCAGCAGCTTAGGCTCGAACACTGAAGCTTTCTTT. It specifies CASSLGSNTEAFF.

CDR3 sequence: CASSVGLNTGELFF. In DNA, the CDR3 is TGTGCCAGCAGTGTTGGCCTTAACACCGGGGAGCTGTTTTTT. This chain links TRBV25-1 with TRBJ2-2; D is undetermined. Trimming stripped 4 bases from V and 2 bases from J, with 8 bases between. The CDR3 length is 14 residues. CDR1 is MGHDK, CDR2 SYGVNS, per germline. The full variable domain, its missing parts supplied by reference TRBV25-1 and TRBJ2-2, is EADIYQTPRYLVIGTGKKITLECSQTMGHDKMYWYQQDPGMELHLIHYSYGVNSTEKGDLSSESTVSRIRTEHFPLTLESARPSHTSQYLCASSVGLNTGELFFGEGSRLTVL.

This chain connects TRBV5-1 to TRBJ1-1; D uncertain. This CDR3 has 15 residues. The ends were cut back, 0 bases at V and 3 bases at J, with 12 bases in the middle. The germline CDR1 and CDR2 sequences are SGHRS and YFSETQ. In DNA form, the CDR3 reads TGCGCCAGCAGCTTGGGATTCGGAGGATACACTGAAGCTTTCTTT. This encodes CASSLGFGGYTEAFF.

The gene calls are TRBV7-6 and TRBJ2-2; 10 bases map to TRBD2. Germline loops: CDR1 SGHVS, CDR2 FNYEAQ. This CDR3 has 17 residues. J was trimmed by 1 base and V by 5 bases; bases with no gene match: 7. The CDR3 spells CASSGASGSRNTGELFF. CDR3 in DNA: TGTGCCAGCAGCGGGGCTAGCGGGAGCCGGAACACCGGGGAGCTGTTTTTT.

The chain has TRBV28 and TRBJ2-1; 7 bases agree with TRBD1. V lost 8 bases to trimming and J lost 3 bases; unmatched junction nucleotides: 13. Germline V gives CDR1 MDHEN, CDR2 SYDVKM. This CDR3 region has 16 residues. CDR3 sequence reads: CASRTSGTALYNEQFF. The CDR3 nucleotides are TGTGCCAGCCGAACTTCCGGGACAGCCCTCTACAATGAGCAGTTCTTC.

The V call is TRBV7-9, the J call TRBJ2-2; possibly TRBD1 or TRBD2 for D (5 bases each). This CDR3 spans 13 amino acids. Germline V gives CDR1 SEHNR, CDR2 FQNEAQ (reference sequence). Trimming stripped 3 bases from V and 4 bases from J, with 6 bases between. This CDR3 reads CASSFGATGELFF. The CDR3 nucleotides are TGTGCCAGCAGCTTCGGGGCCACCGGGGAGCTGTTTTTT. Full variable domain (rest looked up from reference TRBV7-9 and TRBJ2-2): DTGVSQNPRHKITKRGQNVTFRCDPISEHNRLYWYRQTLGQGPEFLTYFQNEAQLEKSRLLSDRFSAERPKGSFSTLEIQRTEQGDSAMYLCASSFGATGELFFGEGSRLTVL.